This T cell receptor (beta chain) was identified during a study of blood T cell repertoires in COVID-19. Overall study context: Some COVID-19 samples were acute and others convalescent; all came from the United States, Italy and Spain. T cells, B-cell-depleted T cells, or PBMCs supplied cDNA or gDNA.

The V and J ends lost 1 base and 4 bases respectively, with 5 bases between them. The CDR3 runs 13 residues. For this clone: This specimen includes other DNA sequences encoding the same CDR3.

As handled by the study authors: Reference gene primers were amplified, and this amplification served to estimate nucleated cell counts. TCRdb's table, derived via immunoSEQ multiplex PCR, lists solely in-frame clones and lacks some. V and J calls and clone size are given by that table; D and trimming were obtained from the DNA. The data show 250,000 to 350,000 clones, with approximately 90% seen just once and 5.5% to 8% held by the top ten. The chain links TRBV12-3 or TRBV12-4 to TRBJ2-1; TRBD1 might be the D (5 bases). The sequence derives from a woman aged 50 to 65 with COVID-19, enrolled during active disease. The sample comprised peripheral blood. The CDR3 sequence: CASSLGQYNEQFF. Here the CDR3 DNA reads TGTGCCAGCAGTTTAGGACAGTACAATGAGCAGTTCTTC.